The entry that follows covers one TCR beta chain sequence. Antigen specificity is unknown. Measured with immunoSEQ multiplex PCR; TCRdb has only the in-frame clones, and not every one. Of about 60,000 clones in the sample, 90% to 95% were seen once. Germline loops: CDR1 DFQATT, CDR2 SNEGSKA (reference sequence). V trimming: 3 bases; J trimming: 7 bases; junction bases outside the gene matches: 11. This CDR3 has 15 amino acids. The data belong to a study of T cell responses to AZD1222 COVID-19 vaccine. Notes on the study in general: Only a handful of AZD1222 recipients were seropositive at baseline.

The sample here was peripheral blood, taken 28 days after the second dose of the MenACWY control vaccine. This sequence joins TRBV20-1 and TRBJ2-2; 7 nucleotides align to TRBD1. This TCR derives from an adult who received the MenACWY meningococcal vaccine as a control. CDR3 sequence (DNA): TGCAGTGCTAGTAGTCCGGGCAGGGGGATCGGGGAGCTGTTTTTT. Residues: CSASSPGRGIGELFF.